This TCR beta chain was captured in a study of T cells in Graves' hyperthyroidism and ophthalmopathy. Germline CDR1 is MNHNS and CDR2 is SASEGT. Unmatched junction bases numbered 18, after V lost 6 bases and J lost 8 bases. The CDR3 has 17 amino acids. This clonotype was recorded a few times. Amplified TCR beta CDR3 regions came from RNA transcripts. RT-PCR in the first round (using the HTBI primer set) targeted the TCR CDR3. TCRdb redid the calling of the multiplex PCR reads with MiXCR, one entry per CDR3 protein. The sample has fewer than 350,000 distinct CDR3 sequences, 21% seen once. This clonotype was sampled from a woman between 45 and 60 years old with Graves' hyperthyroidism. The genes are TRBV6-1 and TRBJ1-4; 7 bases fit TRBD1. What was sequenced was blood. The CDR3 DNA reads TGTGCCAGCAGCCGCCGGGTTTCCCGGGACAGCGGGGAAAAACTGTTTTTT. Protein: CASSRRVSRDSGEKLFF.